The 32 T cell receptor beta chains in this list originate from one sample, sequenced in a study of T cell changes during pregnancy in multiple sclerosis. Produced via immunoSEQ multiplex PCR; TCRdb's table is partial and in-frame only. Here the sample spans tens of thousands of clones, around 96% being singletons. Material: CD8+ T cells from peripheral blood mononuclear cells, obtained after pregnancy. The receptors come from a female donor with multiple sclerosis, enrolled in a pregnancy study.

The rearrangement uses TRBV6-4 and TRBJ2-4; 7 nucleotides align to TRBD2. The CDR3 runs 12 residues. Per the germline V gene, CDR1 is MRHNA and CDR2 is SNTAGT. V dropped 9 bases and J dropped 2; count of bases not matched to a gene: 1. The CDR3 nucleotides are TGTGCCAGGGGAGGGACCAAAAACATTCAGTACTTC. It codes for CARGGTKNIQYF.

The rearrangement links TRBV14 to TRBJ2-7, with 8 bases lining up with TRBD2. Germline lookup yields CDR1 SGHDN and CDR2 FVKESK. The J segment lost 2 bases and the V segment lost 1 base, leaving 4 bases of the junction unmatched. CDR3 length equals 15 residues. The CDR3 DNA is TGTGCCAGCAGCCAAGGATCGGGAGGGCCCTACGAGCAGTACTTC. Protein product: CASSQGSGGPYEQYF. Full variable domain (remainder filled in from reference TRBV14 and TRBJ2-7): EAGVTQFPSHSVIEKGQTVTLRCDPISGHDNLYWYRRVMGKEIKFLLHFVKESKQDESGMPNNRFLAERTGGTYSTLKVQPAELEDSGVYFCASSQGSGGPYEQYFGPGTRLTVT.

The chain is built from TRBV5-6 and TRBJ2-4; 7 bases are a match to TRBD1. Germline V lookup: CDR1 SGHDT, CDR2 YYEEEE. This CDR3 contains 14 residues. With V trimmed by 4 bases and J by 10 bases, 11 bases remained unmatched. CDR3 region: CASSDTGERVIQYF. The CDR3 DNA reads TGTGCCAGCAGCGACACAGGGGAGAGGGTAATTCAGTACTTC.

This chain uses TRBV7-9 with TRBJ1-2; 7 nucleotides line up with TRBD1. Per germline, CDR1 SEHNR and CDR2 FQNEAQ (reference sequence). CDR3 length equals 12 residues. V dropped 3 bases and J dropped 6; count of bases not matched to a gene: 1. The CDR3 nucleotides are TGTGCCAGCAGCTTCCAGGGGGATGGCTACACCTTC. Protein: CASSFQGDGYTF.

This clone was counted once. The chain links TRBV7-6 to TRBJ2-1; TRBD2 is a possible D gene (5 bases). Germline V lookup: CDR1 SGHVS, CDR2 FNYEAQ. V shed 5 bases and J shed 0 bases, with 20 bases lying between them. This CDR3 is built from 18 residues. The CDR3 DNA reads TGTGCCAGCAGCGCCCTCTTGGTGAGCGGCAGCTCCTACAATGAGCAGTTCTTC. It codes for CASSALLVSGSSYNEQFF.

The rearrangement links TRBV7-9 to TRBJ2-7; 13 nucleotides match TRBD2. V was clipped by 5 bases and J by 5 bases; unmatched bases: 6. Per germline, CDR1 SEHNR and CDR2 FQNEAQ (reference sequence). CDR3 length: 15 amino acids. For the CDR3, the DNA is TGTGCCAGCAGCCCGGGGACTAGCGGGGTCGACGAGCAGTACTTC. This sequence encodes CASSPGTSGVDEQYF.

This sequence joins TRBV7-3 and TRBJ2-7; 10 bases map to TRBD1. The V gene end was trimmed by 5 bases and the J gene end by 3 bases; junction bases not matched to a gene: 7. This CDR3 is 15 amino acids long. Germline values: CDR1 SGHTA, CDR2 FQGTGA. CDR3 coding DNA: TGTGCCAGCAGCGAGGGACAGGGGACGGACTACGAGCAGTACTTC. It codes for CASSEGQGTDYEQYF.

The chain has TRBV5-4 and TRBJ2-3; TRBD2 agrees at 7 bases. The CDR3 is 15 residues long. V lost 2 bases and J lost 2; bases outside the gene matches: 5. Germline V gene sequence: CDR1 SGHNT, CDR2 YYREEE (reference sequence). The CDR3 DNA reads as TGTGCCAGCAGCTTTGCGGGAGCTGACACAGATACGCAGTATTTT. This encodes CASSFAGADTDTQYF.

The chain combines TRBV7-9 with TRBJ1-2, with a weak D call TRBD1 (6 bases). V shed 1 base and J shed 0 bases, with 15 bases lying between them. CDR1 and CDR2 from the germline V gene are SEHNR and FQNEAQ (reference sequence). The CDR3 has 17 amino acids. The CDR3 DNA is TGTGCCAGCAGCTTAGATCGGACAGCCCTCGCTAACTATGGCTACACCTTC. It specifies CASSLDRTALANYGYTF.

J is TRBJ2-1 and V is TRBV4-1, with 7 bases matching TRBD2. CDR1 is MGHRA and CDR2 is YSYEKL in the germline V gene. CDR3 length equals 17 residues. Trimming removed 3 bases from V and 0 bases from J; junction bases left unmatched: 8. The chain's CDR3 is CASSQTAGTISYNEQFF. CDR3 sequence (DNA): TGCGCCAGCAGCCAGACTGCCGGGACTATCTCCTACAATGAGCAGTTCTTC.

The chain couples TRBV28 to TRBJ2-3; D is undetermined. The V gene lost 1 base and the J gene lost 2 bases, with 13 bases spanning the gap. The germline CDR1 and CDR2 sequences are MDHEN and SYDVKM. This CDR3 comprises 16 residues. This CDR3 reads CASSLFPGRNTDTQYF. CDR3 sequence (DNA): TGTGCCAGCAGTTTATTTCCGGGTCGGAACACAGATACGCAGTATTTT.

The V gene is TRBV7-9, the J gene TRBJ2-3, with 11 positions matching TRBD2. Germline CDR1 is SEHNR and CDR2 is FQNEAQ (reference sequence). V lost 5 bases, J lost 5 bases, and 3 bases stayed unmatched. This CDR3 spans 14 amino acids. The CDR3 bases are TGTGCCAGCAGCGCCGGGACTAGCGGAGATACGCAGTATTTT. This translates into CASSAGTSGDTQYF. The variable domain in full, completed from reference TRBV7-9 and TRBJ2-3, reads DTGVSQNPRHKITKRGQNVTFRCDPISEHNRLYWYRQTLGQGPEFLTYFQNEAQLEKSRLLSDRFSAERPKGSFSTLEIQRTEQGDSAMYLCASSAGTSGDTQYFGPGTRLTVL.

This clone is medium-sized within its sample. The chain is built from TRBV18 and TRBJ2-7; D not resolved. Trimming left V 0 bases short and J 3 bases short, with 9 bases between. The CDR3 sequence is 14 residues long. Germline V lookup: CDR1 KGHSH, CDR2 LQKENI. The CDR3, as DNA: TGTGCCAGCTCACCACCGGTCCGCGTCTACGAGCAGTACTTC. Translation: CASSPPVRVYEQYF.

The J gene is TRBJ1-5, the V gene TRBV29-1; 7 nucleotides align to TRBD1. The CDR3 is made up of 13 amino acids. Germline CDR1 SQVTM, CDR2 ANQGSEA. With V trimmed by 4 bases and J by 5 bases, 5 bases remained unmatched. The chain's CDR3 is CSVVTGDDQPQHF. The CDR3 coding sequence is TGCAGCGTTGTCACAGGGGATGATCAGCCCCAGCATTTT.

The chain joins TRBV30 to TRBJ2-7; 8 bases agree with TRBD1. V was clipped by 0 bases and J by 2 bases; unmatched bases: 3. CDR3 size: 14 residues. Germline loops: CDR1 GTSNPN, CDR2 SVGIG (reference sequence). The CDR3 loop is CAWSVQQGAYEQYF. DNA for the CDR3: TGTGCCTGGAGTGTTCAACAGGGGGCCTACGAGCAGTACTTC.

This clone was seen a single time. The V and J genes are TRBV7-8 and TRBJ2-7; 7 positions match TRBD1. Germline V CDR1 and CDR2: SGHVS, FQNEAQ. V shed 5 bases, J shed 4 bases, and the junction held 14 bases outside the gene matches. The CDR3 has 16 residues. CDR3 protein: CASSPATGWSLYEQYF. The CDR3 nucleotides are TGTGCCAGCAGCCCCGCGACAGGGTGGAGTTTATACGAGCAGTACTTC.

The rearrangement uses TRBV9 and TRBJ1-1, with unresolved D. The CDR3 spans 13 residues. Germline V gene lookup returns CDR1 SGDLS and CDR2 YYNGEE. Trimming pared 0 bases from V and 4 bases from J, leaving 7 bases between. The CDR3 loop is CASSVVGVTEAFF. DNA for the CDR3: TGTGCCAGCAGCGTAGTCGGGGTCACTGAAGCTTTCTTT. The full variable domain, rest sourced from reference TRBV9 and TRBJ1-1, is DSGVTQTPKHLITATGQRVTLRCSPRSGDLSVYWYQQSLDQGLQFLIQYYNGEERAKGNILERFSAQQFPDLHSELNLSSLELGDSALYFCASSVVGVTEAFFGQGTRLTVV.

The chain joins TRBV5-1 to TRBJ1-1; D might be TRBD1 (5 bases). Germline-derived CDR1 and CDR2 are SGHRS and YFSETQ. This CDR3 spans 13 amino acids. Between the trimmed V and J ends, which lost 5 bases and 2 bases, there was a span of 10 bases. The CDR3 reads CASRNTGNTEAFF. In DNA, the CDR3 is TGCGCCAGCAGAAACACAGGAAACACTGAAGCTTTCTTT. Complete variable domain (other parts from reference TRBV5-1 and TRBJ1-1): KAGVTQTPRYLIKTRGQQVTLSCSPISGHRSVSWYQQTPGQGLQFLFEYFSETQRNKGNFPGRFSGRQFSNSRSEMNVSTLELGDSALYLCASRNTGNTEAFFGQGTRLTVV.

There are a few counts of this clone. The same CDR3 can be traced to other DNA sequences in this sample. This chain joins TRBV2 and TRBJ2-5; D call uncertain. The length of the CDR3 is 13 residues. The V end lost 3 bases, the J end lost 4 bases, and 9 bases lay between the germline ends. Germline V gene sequence: CDR1 SNHLY, CDR2 FYNNEI. In nucleotides, the CDR3 is TGTGCCAGCAGTGATTCCGAGTTAGAGACCCAGTACTTC. Amino acid sequence: CASSDSELETQYF. The entire variable domain, with the rest obtained from reference TRBV2 and TRBJ2-5, is as follows: EPEVTQTPSHQVTQMGQEVILRCVPISNHLYFYWYRQILGQKVEFLVSFYNNEISEKSEIFDDQFSVERPDGSNFTLKIRSTKLEDSAMYFCASSDSELETQYFGPGTRLLVL.

The chain combines TRBV6-5 with TRBJ2-1; 9 nucleotides line up with TRBD1. This CDR3 is 16 amino acids long. The V gene end was trimmed by 2 bases and the J gene end by 7 bases; junction bases not matched to a gene: 9. CDR1 is MNHEY and CDR2 is SVGAGI in the germline V gene. The CDR3 region has the DNA TGTGCCAGCAGTTACACCCCGGGACAGGGATGGAATGAGCAGTTCTTC. Residues: CASSYTPGQGWNEQFF.

The rearrangement uses TRBV27 and TRBJ2-3; D might be TRBD2 (6 bases). The CDR3 loop spans 14 amino acids. Germline V CDR1 and CDR2: MNHEY, SMNVEV (reference sequence). The V end lost 6 bases, the J end lost 0 bases, and 10 bases lay between the germline ends. In nucleotides, the CDR3 is TGTGCCAGCAGCTCGGGACTCAGCACAGATACGCAGTATTTT. Translated, it gives CASSSGLSTDTQYF.

This clone occurred once. The J gene is TRBJ2-1, the V gene TRBV6-6; 7 bases map to TRBD1. CDR1 MNHNY and CDR2 SVGAGI come from the germline V gene (reference sequence). Trimming cost V 4 bases and J 4 bases; bases outside gene matches: 10. The CDR3 sequence is 16 residues long. The DNA for the CDR3 is TGTGCCAGCAGTTCAATCGATACGACAGGGTACAATGAGCAGTTCTTC. This codes for CASSSIDTTGYNEQFF.

The chain recombines TRBV9 with TRBJ2-7; 8 nucleotides line up with TRBD2. The ends lost 2 bases at V and 3 bases at J; junction bases unmatched: 4. From germline, CDR1 is SGDLS and CDR2 YYNGEE. The CDR3 runs to 14 residues. CDR3 sequence: CASSVSGTFYEQYF. Here the CDR3 DNA reads TGTGCCAGCAGCGTTAGCGGGACCTTCTACGAGCAGTACTTC.

The chain couples TRBV5-4 to TRBJ2-1; weak D call: TRBD2 (6 bases). The CDR3 is made up of 12 amino acids. V lost 3 bases and J 8 bases, leaving 9 bases between the germline ends. Per the germline V gene, CDR1 is SGHNT and CDR2 is YYREEE (reference sequence). CDR3 nucleotide sequence: TGTGCCAGCAGCTCACCTAGCGATGAGCAGTTCTTC. Amino acids: CASSSPSDEQFF.

The V gene is TRBV6-5, the J gene TRBJ2-7; 9 positions match TRBD2. With V trimmed by 2 bases and J by 7 bases, 9 bases remained unmatched. CDR1 MNHEY and CDR2 SVGAGI come from the germline V gene. The CDR3 is 15 residues long. CDR3 DNA sequence: TGTGCCAGCAGTTACGAGCCTAGCGGGATGCGGGAGCAGTACTTC. Protein: CASSYEPSGMREQYF.

In regard to this clone: Other DNA sequences in this specimen translate into the identical CDR3. The chain uses TRBV19 and TRBJ1-1; maybe TRBD1 (5 bases). Trimming pared 9 bases from V and 1 base from J, leaving 9 bases between. There are 12 residues in the CDR3. The germline V gene encodes CDR1 LNHDA and CDR2 SQIVND (reference sequence). CDR3: CASRGGNTEAFF. The DNA for the CDR3 is TGTGCCAGCCGGGGGGGGAACACTGAAGCTTTCTTT.

This chain connects TRBV7-2 to TRBJ2-1, with 12 positions matching TRBD2. The V gene's germline CDR1 is SGHTA and CDR2 FQGNSA. CDR3 length equals 17 residues. V trimming: 1 base; J trimming: 7 bases; junction bases outside the gene matches: 8. The CDR3 sequence: CASSLVASGRAVNEQFF. The CDR3 nucleotides read TGTGCCAGCAGCTTAGTGGCTAGCGGGAGGGCCGTAAATGAGCAGTTCTTC.

This clone was seen more than once but under ten times. The CDR3 bases are TGTGCCAGCAGCGTAGAAGCCCTGAACACTGAAGCTTTCTTT. Its translation: CASSVEALNTEAFF. The chain carries TRBV9 and TRBJ1-1; D is undetermined. CDR1 SGDLS and CDR2 YYNGEE come from the germline V gene. CDR3 size: 14 residues. Trimming left V 0 bases short and J 0 bases short, with 6 bases between.

The rearrangement joins TRBV7-8 to TRBJ2-2, with 7 bases matching TRBD2. The length of the CDR3 is 15 residues. J was trimmed by 1 base and V by 10 bases; bases with no gene match: 9. Germline V gene data show CDR1 as SGHVS and CDR2 as FQNEAQ. CDR3 sequence: CATTDGTKNTGELFF. The CDR3 nucleotides read TGTGCCACTACTGACGGGACTAAGAACACCGGGGAGCTGTTTTTT.

The chain links TRBV7-9 to TRBJ2-3; D perhaps matches TRBD1 (6 bases). V was clipped by 5 bases and J by 0 bases, with 18 bases between them. The germline V gene has CDR1 SEHNR and CDR2 FQNEAQ (reference sequence). The CDR3 extends over 17 amino acids. CDR3 bases: TGTGCCAGCAGCGCCCCTGGGCAGGGGCGTAGCACAGATACGCAGTATTTT. It is translated as CASSAPGQGRSTDTQYF.

The CDR3 coding sequence is TGTGCCAGCAGCGTAGGAAACAGCCAAGAGACCCAGTACTTC. It translates to CASSVGNSQETQYF. The chain links TRBV9 to TRBJ2-5, with D unclear. Per the germline V gene, CDR1 is SGDLS and CDR2 is YYNGEE. Trimming removed 0 bases at V and 1 base at J, with 7 bases between. CDR3 length: 14 amino acids.

The rearrangement uses TRBV7-6 and TRBJ2-4; TRBD2 matches at 15 bases. There are 20 residues in the CDR3. Trimming removed 1 base from V and 9 bases from J; junction bases left unmatched: 16. Germline CDR1 is SGHVS and CDR2 is FNYEAQ. The DNA for the CDR3 is TGTGCCAGCAGCTTAGTCCCGGGACTAGCGGGAGGAGGGCTGACTGGCATTCAGTACTTC. Its translation is CASSLVPGLAGGGLTGIQYF.